This T cell receptor beta chain derives from a study of a mutant IDH1 vaccine in newly diagnosed glioma. Study at large: Eight vaccinations were given in weeks 1, 3, 5, 7, 11, 15, 19 and 23.

The V and J ends lost 1 base and 7 bases respectively, with 11 bases between them. Per the germline V gene, CDR1 is MDHEN and CDR2 is SYDVKM. The CDR3 is 14 residues long. Concerning this clone: Its specificity is unknown.

Noted time point: week 11, during vaccination. A 20-mer mutant IDH1 peptide at 300 ug was injected subcutaneously with topical imiquimod. This table comes from immunoSEQ multiplex PCR, and its TCRdb copy is limited to in-frame clones, with some not included. The table shows 110,000 or so clones, with roughly 90% occurring only once. The clonotype was recovered from a woman aged 45-60 years with glioma. The material was PBMCs, obtained from a glioma patient whose treatment included an IDH1 peptide vaccine. The chain combines TRBV28 with TRBJ1-5, with a possible D match to TRBD1 (5 bases). The CDR3 region has the DNA TGTGCCAGCAGTTTATCCAGGGTTTTCCAGCCCCAGCATTTT. Translated, it gives CASSLSRVFQPQHF.